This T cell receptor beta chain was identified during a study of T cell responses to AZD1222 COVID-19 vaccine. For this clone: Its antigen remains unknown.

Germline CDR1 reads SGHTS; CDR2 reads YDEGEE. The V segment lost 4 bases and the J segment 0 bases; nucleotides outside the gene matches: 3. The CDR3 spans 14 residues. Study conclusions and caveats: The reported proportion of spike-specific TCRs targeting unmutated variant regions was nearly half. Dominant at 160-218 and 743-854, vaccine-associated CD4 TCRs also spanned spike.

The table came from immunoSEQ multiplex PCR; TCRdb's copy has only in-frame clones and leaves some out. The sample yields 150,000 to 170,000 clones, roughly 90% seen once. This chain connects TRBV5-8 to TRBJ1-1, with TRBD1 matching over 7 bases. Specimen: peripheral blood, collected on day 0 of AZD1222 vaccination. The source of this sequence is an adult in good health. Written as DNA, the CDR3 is TGTGCCAGCAGCCAAGACAGGGTGAACACTGAAGCTTTCTTT. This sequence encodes CASSQDRVNTEAFF.